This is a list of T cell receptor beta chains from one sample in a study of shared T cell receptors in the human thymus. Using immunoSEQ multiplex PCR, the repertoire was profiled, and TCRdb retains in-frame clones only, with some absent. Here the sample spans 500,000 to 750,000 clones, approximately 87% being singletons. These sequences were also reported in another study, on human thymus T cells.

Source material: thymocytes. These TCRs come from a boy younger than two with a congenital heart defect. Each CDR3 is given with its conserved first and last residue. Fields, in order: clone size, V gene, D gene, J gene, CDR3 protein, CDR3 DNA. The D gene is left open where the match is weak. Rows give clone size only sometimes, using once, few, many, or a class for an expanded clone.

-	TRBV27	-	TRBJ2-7	CASSYPTGSYEQYF	TGTGCCAGCAGTTACCCGACAGGTTCCTACGAGCAGTACTTC
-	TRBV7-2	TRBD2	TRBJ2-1	CASSLAGTSDNEQFF	TGTGCCAGCAGCTTAGCCGGGACTAGCGACAATGAGCAGTTCTTC
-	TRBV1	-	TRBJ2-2	CTSSPQGGGELFF	TGCACCAGCAGCCCCCAGGGTGGCGGGGAGCTGTTTTTT
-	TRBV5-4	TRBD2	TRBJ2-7	CASSLDGRADGEQYF	TGTGCCAGCAGCTTGGACGGGAGGGCCGATGGCGAGCAGTACTTC
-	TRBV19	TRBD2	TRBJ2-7	CASSIAGLAGRYEQYF	TGTGCCAGTAGTATAGCGGGACTAGCAGGCCGCTACGAGCAGTACTTC
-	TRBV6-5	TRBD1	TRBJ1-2	CASSEEDRGDGYTF	TGTGCCAGCAGTGAAGAGGACAGGGGGGATGGCTACACCTTC
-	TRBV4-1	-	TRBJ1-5	CASSQVGGHQPQHF	TGCGCCAGCAGCCAAGTGGGGGGTCATCAGCCCCAGCATTTT
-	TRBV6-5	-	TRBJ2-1	CASSYSGGEQFF	TGTGCCAGCAGTTACTCAGGAGGTGAGCAGTTCTTC
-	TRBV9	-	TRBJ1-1	CASSAQGWGTEAFF	TGTGCCAGCAGCGCACAGGGTTGGGGCACTGAAGCTTTCTTT
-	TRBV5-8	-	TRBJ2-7	CASSCLGGTTTYEQYF	TGTGCCAGCAGCTGTCTCGGAGGTACCACTACCTACGAGCAGTACTTC
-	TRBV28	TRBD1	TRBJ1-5	CATDREVDQPQHF	TGTGCCACCGACAGGGAGGTAGATCAGCCCCAGCATTTT
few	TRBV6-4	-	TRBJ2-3	CASRTRTDTQYF	TGTGCCAGCAGGACAAGGACAGATACGCAGTATTTT
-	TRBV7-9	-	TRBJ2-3	CASSLAGKRGTGSTDTQYF	TGTGCCAGCAGCTTAGCTGGTAAGCGGGGGACAGGGAGCACAGATACGCAGTATTTT
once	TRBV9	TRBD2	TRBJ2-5	CASSGPGLAGQETQYF	TGTGCCAGCAGCGGCCCCGGACTAGCGGGGCAAGAGACCCAGTACTTC
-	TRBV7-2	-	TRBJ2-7	CASRLRTASYEQYF	TGTGCCAGCCGCCTCCGGACAGCCTCCTACGAGCAGTACTTC
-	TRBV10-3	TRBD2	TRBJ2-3	CAISETWTSDTDTQYF	TGTGCCATCAGTGAAACCTGGACTAGCGATACAGATACGCAGTATTTT
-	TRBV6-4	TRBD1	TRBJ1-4	CASSRSKGAGEKLFF	TGTGCCAGCAGTCGTAGCAAGGGGGCCGGTGAAAAACTGTTTTTT
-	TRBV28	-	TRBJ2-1	CASTPRPGLSNEQFF	TGTGCCAGCACCCCCCGCCCAGGGTTGAGCAATGAGCAGTTCTTC
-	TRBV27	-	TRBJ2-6	CASSSTTDPTGANVLTF	TGTGCCAGCAGTTCGACGACAGACCCCACTGGGGCCAACGTCCTGACTTTC
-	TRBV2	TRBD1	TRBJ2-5	CASSTGTADGTQYF	TGTGCCAGCAGTACCGGGACAGCCGACGGGACCCAGTACTTC
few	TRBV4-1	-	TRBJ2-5	CASSQDRIATPQETQYF	TGCGCCAGCAGCCAAGATAGGATAGCGACGCCCCAAGAGACCCAGTACTTC
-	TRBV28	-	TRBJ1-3	CASSLRVKGPGNTIYF	TGTGCCAGCAGTCTCAGGGTCAAAGGACCCGGAAACACCATATATTTT
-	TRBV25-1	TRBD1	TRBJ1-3	CASSGGQINTIYF	TGTGCCAGCAGTGGGGGACAGATCAACACCATATATTTT
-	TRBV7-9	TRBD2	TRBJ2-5	CASSMRRTSGIQETQYF	TGTGCCAGCAGCATGCGAAGGACTAGCGGGATCCAAGAGACCCAGTACTTC
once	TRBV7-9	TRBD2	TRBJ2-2	CASSLDRLAGAVDTGELFF	TGTGCCAGCAGCTTAGATCGGCTAGCGGGAGCGGTGGACACCGGGGAGCTGTTTTTT
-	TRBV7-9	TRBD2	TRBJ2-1	CASSIASGKSSYNEQFF	TGTGCCAGCAGTATCGCTAGCGGAAAGTCCTCCTACAATGAGCAGTTCTTC